The 25 T cell receptor beta chains below all came from one sample that was sequenced in a study of siplizumab effects on memory and regulatory T cells (dated by TCRdb to 2018 to 2020). Library preparation used the immunoSEQ multiplex PCR assay. TCRdb mirrors the immuneACCESS table, restricted to in-frame sequences. Some clones are absent from its copies; in checked studies, under half trace to an unresolved V gene, and the reason for the others is unknown. The sample contains 10,000 to 15,000 clones, around half of them found a single time. The ten largest make up about 38% of the sample. Cells from the mixed lymphocyte reactions were cocultured for five to seven days at 37 degrees C. No antigen is known for these receptors. Input material: CFSE-low (dividing) CD8+ T cells sorted from an allogeneic mixed lymphocyte reaction. The receptor set was obtained from a human donor in good health; the cells came from an allogeneic mixed lymphocyte reaction. Some clones in this sample may be carry-over from other donors' samples.

V usage is TRBV29-1 and J usage is TRBJ2-2; 8 bases are a match to TRBD2. Trimming removed 3 bases from V and 1 base from J; junction bases left unmatched: 4. CDR1 SQVTM and CDR2 ANQGSEA come from the germline V gene. This CDR3 comprises 15 residues. The CDR3 reads CSVETAGVNTGELFF. The CDR3, as DNA: TGCAGCGTTGAGACAGCGGGAGTGAACACCGGGGAGCTGTTTTTT.

The chain is built from TRBV4-1 and TRBJ2-1, with D hard to call. The CDR3 sequence is 14 residues long. The V end was cut by 0 bases, the J end by 3 bases, with 6 bases between. Germline assignment: CDR1 MGHRA and CDR2 YSYEKL. The CDR3: CASSQEKVYNEQFF. CDR3 bases: TGCGCCAGCAGCCAAGAGAAGGTCTACAATGAGCAGTTCTTC.

This clone was found once. The chain carries TRBV19 and TRBJ1-5; D not certain. Between the trimmed V and J ends, which lost 5 bases and 4 bases, there was a span of 6 bases. The V gene's germline CDR1 is LNHDA and CDR2 SQIVND (reference sequence). This CDR3 is 12 amino acids long. CDR3 sequence: CASSAGNQPQHF. CDR3 bases: TGTGCCAGTAGTGCGGGTAATCAGCCCCAGCATTTT.

This chain links TRBV19 with TRBJ1-1; D uncertain. In germline, CDR1 is LNHDA, CDR2 SQIVND (reference sequence). Trimming took off 1 base at V and 5 bases at J, with 11 bases between the two ends. There are 14 residues in the CDR3. The CDR3 DNA reads TGTGCCAGTAGTATAGTAGAGGCCGGTACTGAAGCTTTCTTT. Amino acids: CASSIVEAGTEAFF.

This clone has just a few counts. The rearrangement links TRBV20-1 to TRBJ1-1, with D uncertain. Germline CDR1 reads DFQATT; CDR2 reads SNEGSKA (reference sequence). The CDR3 totals 11 residues. V lost 3 bases, J lost 2 bases, and 4 bases lay in between. The CDR3 DNA reads as TGCAGTGCTAGCAGAAACACTGAAGCTTTCTTT. This encodes CSASRNTEAFF.

This clone is deemed medium-sized. The chain links TRBV7-9 to TRBJ2-5, with D tentatively TRBD1 (5 bases). The germline CDR1 and CDR2 sequences are SEHNR and FQNEAQ (reference sequence). CDR3 size: 14 residues. V was trimmed by 5 bases and J by 0 bases, leaving 10 bases between them. The chain's CDR3 is CASSGAPYQETQYF. In nucleotides, the CDR3 is TGTGCCAGCAGCGGGGCTCCGTACCAAGAGACCCAGTACTTC.

In its sample, this clone was seen a few times. This rearrangement joins TRBV9 to TRBJ2-2; 8 bases map to TRBD2. Germline CDR1 and CDR2: SGDLS and YYNGEE. The CDR3 length is 16 residues. The J segment lost 0 bases and the V segment lost 1 base, leaving 2 bases of the junction unmatched. DNA for the CDR3: TGTGCCAGCAGCGTACCGGGACTAGCGAACACCGGGGAGCTGTTTTTT. It encodes CASSVPGLANTGELFF.

This clone is classed as medium-sized. V gene TRBV2 combines with J gene TRBJ1-1; D not certain. The V gene lost 3 bases and the J gene lost 1 base, with 15 bases spanning the gap. This CDR3 contains 16 residues. The germline V gene has CDR1 SNHLY and CDR2 FYNNEI. The CDR3 spells CASSDSVIRRNTEAFF. The CDR3 DNA is TGTGCCAGCAGTGACAGTGTAATACGTCGGAACACTGAAGCTTTCTTT.

J is TRBJ1-2 and V is TRBV7-6, with D unclear. Germline CDR1 is SGHVS and CDR2 is FNYEAQ. The CDR3 is 11 amino acids. Trimming cost V 11 bases and J 0 bases, with 7 bases left between them. CDR3 amino acids: CASSANYGYTF. Here the CDR3 DNA reads TGTGCCTCCTCAGCTAACTATGGCTACACCTTC.

This clone was counted between two and nine times. The chain joins TRBV2 to TRBJ2-3; either TRBD1 or TRBD2 may fit D (5 bases each). There are 13 residues in the CDR3. The germline gives CDR1 SNHLY, CDR2 FYNNEI. Between the trimmed V and J ends, which lost 9 bases and 4 bases, there was a span of 14 bases. The CDR3 region has the DNA TGTGCCAGAAAACTTCCGGGACCAGATACGCAGTATTTT. Its protein product is CARKLPGPDTQYF.

The CDR3, as DNA: TGTGCCAGCATAGGCGGGACAGGACGCGGAGAGACCCAGTACTTC. Residues: CASIGGTGRGETQYF. The gene calls are TRBV25-1 and TRBJ2-5; 8 bases align to TRBD1. The CDR3 has 15 amino acids. Germline V gene sequence: CDR1 MGHDK, CDR2 SYGVNS. V gave up 7 bases and J gave up 4 bases; unmatched junction bases: 11.

This chain's CDR3 is CASRLEGPDTQYF. In nucleotides, the CDR3 is TGTGCCAGCCGCCTGGAGGGGCCTGATACGCAGTATTTT. This chain links TRBV11-2 with TRBJ2-3; a possible D gene is TRBD2 (6 bases). Germline CDR1 reads SGHAT; CDR2 reads FQNNGV. This CDR3 spans 13 amino acids. Between the trimmed V and J ends, which lost 8 bases and 6 bases, there was a span of 15 bases.

Sample share makes this clone medium-sized. J is TRBJ1-5 and V is TRBV27; TRBD1 matches 8 bases. The V gene end was trimmed by 4 bases and the J gene end by 7 bases; junction bases not matched to a gene: 3. The CDR3 runs to 13 residues. Germline V gene sequence: CDR1 MNHEY, CDR2 SMNVEV (reference sequence). CDR3: CASSWTGSQPQHF. In nucleotides, the CDR3 is TGTGCCAGCAGTTGGACAGGGTCACAGCCCCAGCATTTT.

This sequence joins TRBV2 and TRBJ2-6; D gene uncertain. The CDR3 spans 13 residues. V lost 3 bases to trimming and J lost 1 base, with 1 base between them. The germline CDR1 and CDR2 sequences are SNHLY and FYNNEI. The CDR3 here is CASSDSGANVLTF. In DNA, the CDR3 is TGTGCCAGCAGTGATTCTGGGGCCAACGTCCTGACTTTC.

A few counts support this clone. As DNA, the CDR3 is TGTGCCAGCAGCCAATGGGGACCGGGCTACGAGCAGTACTTC. Protein sequence: CASSQWGPGYEQYF. The chain has TRBV16 and TRBJ2-7; D tentatively reads TRBD1 or TRBD2 (5 bases each). Germline-derived CDR1 and CDR2 are KGHSY and FQNENV. The length of the CDR3 is 14 residues. The ends were cut back, 1 base at V and 3 bases at J, with 10 bases in the middle.

V is TRBV6-6 and J is TRBJ2-7; possibly TRBD1 for D (6 bases). The CDR3 sequence is 15 residues long. The germline CDR1 and CDR2 sequences are MNHNY and SVGAGI (reference sequence). Trimming took off 2 bases at V and 1 base at J, with 12 bases between the two ends. The CDR3 DNA is TGTGCCAGCAGTTACGGGGGCGCAGGATCCTACGAGCAGTACTTC. Translated: CASSYGGAGSYEQYF.

In its sample, this clone was seen a few times. The chain recombines TRBV7-9 with TRBJ2-5; no reliable D call. CDR1 is SEHNR and CDR2 is FQNEAQ in the germline V gene (reference sequence). The V and J ends lost 1 base and 3 bases respectively, with 18 bases between them. The CDR3 spans 17 residues. The CDR3 spells CASSLGYLQQTKETQYF. The CDR3 nucleotides are TGTGCCAGCAGCTTAGGTTACTTGCAGCAGACGAAAGAGACCCAGTACTTC.

This chain connects TRBV4-1 to TRBJ2-5; possibly TRBD2 for D (5 bases). Looked up from germline, CDR1 is MGHRA and CDR2 is YSYEKL. This CDR3 is 16 amino acids long. The germline V and J ends were trimmed by 4 bases and 11 bases, with 26 bases remaining between them. The CDR3 loop reads CASSPRTGREPWEQYF. The CDR3 nucleotides are TGCGCCAGCAGCCCGAGGACCGGCCGGGAACCTTGGGAGCAGTACTTC.

This clone occurred a few times. V and J are TRBV15 and TRBJ1-1, with 7 bases that match TRBD1. This CDR3 comprises 13 residues. CDR1 and CDR2 (germline): LNHNV, YYDKDF (reference sequence). After removal of 1 base from V and 6 bases from J, the junction contained 2 bases not matched to a gene. CDR3: CATSRVRGPEAFF. In DNA form, the CDR3 reads TGTGCCACCAGCAGAGTAAGGGGGCCTGAAGCTTTCTTT.

The V and J genes are TRBV5-4 and TRBJ1-2; the match to TRBD1 covers 8 bases. Germline CDR1 reads SGHNT; CDR2 reads YYREEE (reference sequence). This CDR3 region has 13 residues. Germline trimming cut 4 bases from V and 4 bases from J; bases unmatched to any gene: 3. In DNA, the CDR3 is TGTGCCAGCAGCGGACAGGGTGCCTATGGCTACACCTTC. This codes for CASSGQGAYGYTF.

V usage is TRBV7-9 and J usage is TRBJ2-7; no definite D call. Trimming removed 5 bases at V and 3 bases at J, with 11 bases between. This CDR3 has 13 residues. Germline V CDR1 and CDR2: SEHNR, FQNEAQ (reference sequence). The CDR3 here is CASSLDTNYEQYF. CDR3 bases: TGTGCCAGCAGCCTCGACACCAACTACGAGCAGTACTTC.

The V gene is TRBV4-2, the J gene TRBJ2-5, with TRBD1 matching over 8 bases. Per the germline V gene, CDR1 is LGHNA and CDR2 is YNFKEQ. This CDR3 contains 14 residues. Trimming removed 1 base from V and 4 bases from J; junction bases left unmatched: 2. The DNA of the CDR3 is TGTGCCAGCAGCCAAGCAGGGGGCATAGAGACCCAGTACTTC. Protein: CASSQAGGIETQYF.

The J gene is TRBJ2-7, the V gene TRBV7-4; D is undetermined. V gave up 6 bases and J gave up 0 bases, with 9 bases separating them. The V gene's germline CDR1 is SGHVT and CDR2 SQSDAQ. CDR3 size: 13 residues. DNA for the CDR3: TGTGCCAGCAGTCCAGAGGACTCCTACGAGCAGTACTTC. It encodes CASSPEDSYEQYF.

The gene calls are TRBV4-3 and TRBJ2-7; no clear D. The germline gives CDR1 LGHNA, CDR2 YSLEER. The CDR3 length is 14 residues. Between the trimmed V and J ends, which lost 3 bases and 3 bases, there was a span of 12 bases. CDR3 bases: TGCGCCAGCAGCCATCAAAGGTTTGACTACGAGCAGTACTTC. Translation gives CASSHQRFDYEQYF.

The chain carries TRBV2 and TRBJ2-1, with 8 bases matching TRBD2. Germline trimming cut 4 bases from V and 7 bases from J; bases unmatched to any gene: 12. The V gene's germline CDR1 is SNHLY and CDR2 FYNNEI. The CDR3 has 16 residues. The CDR3 region is CASSVNPREVENEQFF. DNA for the CDR3: TGTGCCAGCAGTGTGAATCCGCGGGAGGTCGAGAATGAGCAGTTCTTC.